The sequence of this TCR beta chain was determined in a study of yellow fever vaccine responses in identical twins. TCRdb recomputed calls from the RT-PCR reads with MiXCR, one row per CDR3 protein. The table has some 4,000 distinct CDR3 sequences, over 75% seen once. The CDR3 has 13 residues. J gave up 2 bases and V 6 bases, and 4 bases lay outside the gene matches. CDR1 is SQVTM and CDR2 is ANQGSEA in the germline V gene. The chain carries TRBV29-1 and TRBJ2-7; 10 nucleotides align to TRBD1. The specimen was T cells from blood (PBMCs), unsorted or a sorted subset (not recorded which), collected before or after yellow fever vaccination (not recorded which). The receptor was isolated from a woman between 18 and 29 years old who received the yellow fever vaccine. The DNA for the CDR3 is TGCAGCGTCCTCGGGACAGGGGCCTACGAGCAGTACTTC. Translated: CSVLGTGAYEQYF.